This section outlines one TCR beta chain sequence together with its context. CDR1 SGHDN and CDR2 FVKESK come from the germline V gene. The V segment lost 1 base and the J segment 0 bases; nucleotides outside the gene matches: 0. CDR3 length equals 15 residues. Generated by immunoSEQ multiplex PCR, the TCRdb table keeps only in-frame clones and is missing some. The table records about 130,000 clones, 80% to 90% of them present only once. These data originate in a study of blood T cell repertoires in COVID-19. The sequenced sample consisted of peripheral blood. The origin of this receptor is a man aged 60-69 years with COVID-19, enrolled during active disease. The chain couples TRBV14 to TRBJ1-3; TRBD1 agrees at 7 bases. CDR3 bases: TGTGCCAGCAGCCAAGGACAGGGCTCTGGAAACACCATATATTTT. This encodes CASSQGQGSGNTIYF.